The rows below give T cell receptor beta chains drawn from one sample of a study of blood T cells in healthy people across ages. MiXCR, run by TCRdb on the 5' RACE reads, gives a single entry per CDR3 protein. The data contain around 780,000 distinct CDR3 sequences, approximately 60% of them singletons. The source material was blood. All receptors derive from a man in his forties in good health. The CDR3 runs from the conserved cysteine through the conserved F or W. D genes are given only for firm matches. Clone sizes are given selectively: once, few, many, or a class where the clone is expanded.

j_gene: TRBJ2-1
v_gene: TRBV20-1
abundance: -
d_gene: -
CDR3nt: TGCAGTGCTAGAGATCCCGGAGGGGGAGGGAACAATGAGCAGTTCTTC
CDR3aa: CSARDPGGGGNNEQFF

j_gene: TRBJ1-5
v_gene: TRBV27
abundance: few
d_gene: TRBD1
CDR3nt: TGTGCCAGCAGTCAACAGGGGCGGCAGCCCCAGCATTTT
CDR3aa: CASSQQGRQPQHF

j_gene: TRBJ1-5
v_gene: TRBV28
abundance: -
d_gene: -
CDR3nt: TGTGCCAGCAGTTTGGGGGGGTCGAGCAATCAGCCCCAGCATTTT
CDR3aa: CASSLGGSSNQPQHF

j_gene: TRBJ2-1
v_gene: TRBV20-1
abundance: -
d_gene: TRBD2
CDR3nt: TGCAGTGCTAGAGGGGTAGGTATCGGACTAGCGGGTTACAATGAGCAGTTCTTC
CDR3aa: CSARGVGIGLAGYNEQFF

j_gene: TRBJ2-4
v_gene: TRBV20-1
abundance: -
d_gene: -
CDR3nt: TGCAGTGCCGCAGCGGGCGGGGACATTCAGTACTTC
CDR3aa: CSAAAGGDIQYF

j_gene: TRBJ2-2
v_gene: TRBV6-5
abundance: -
d_gene: TRBD1
CDR3nt: TGTGCCAGCAGTCTGGGACAGGGGTTCCCCGGGGAGCTGTTTTTT
CDR3aa: CASSLGQGFPGELFF

j_gene: TRBJ2-3
v_gene: TRBV20-1
abundance: -
d_gene: TRBD1
CDR3nt: TGCAGTGCTAGAGATCTTGCGGGACAGGCACCAGATACGCAGTATTTT
CDR3aa: CSARDLAGQAPDTQYF

j_gene: TRBJ2-1
v_gene: TRBV6-4
abundance: -
d_gene: -
CDR3nt: TGTGCCAGCAGTGAGGGGACTGGGGCCGCCAATGAGCAGTTCTTC
CDR3aa: CASSEGTGAANEQFF

j_gene: TRBJ1-2
v_gene: TRBV7-9
abundance: -
d_gene: -
CDR3nt: TGTGCCAGCAGCTTAGGAGGGCAGGGAGGTGGCTACACCTTC
CDR3aa: CASSLGGQGGGYTF

j_gene: TRBJ2-3
v_gene: TRBV10-3
abundance: -
d_gene: -
CDR3nt: TGTGCCATCAGTGAGTGGGGGAGAGAAACAGATACGCAGTATTTT
CDR3aa: CAISEWGRETDTQYF

j_gene: TRBJ2-1
v_gene: TRBV29-1
abundance: -
d_gene: -
CDR3nt: TGCAGCGTTGAACTGGGGCCCCGCTCCTACAATGAGCAGTTCTTC
CDR3aa: CSVELGPRSYNEQFF